This TCR beta chain stems from a study of T cells in localized non-small cell lung cancer. Points from the study as a whole: Since sequencing was restricted to only one region of the tumor, intratumor heterogeneity remains a possibility. Peak T cell clonality was found in uninvolved adjacent lung, exceeding tumor. A median of 57 clones ranked among the top 100 in tumor appeared in adjacent lung.

Trimming removed 5 bases from V and 5 bases from J, with 23 bases in between. Germline assignment: CDR1 SGDLS and CDR2 YYNGEE. CDR3 length equals 17 residues. This clone was counted only a few times. Its antigen is unidentified. The assay was immunoSEQ multiplex PCR, and TCRdb's table has in-frame clones only and misses some. The sample includes several thousand clones, approximately 40% of them seen just once. The chain uses TRBV9 and TRBJ1-5, with D unresolved. Sequences were derived from lung tumor tissue, sampled before any cancer treatment. The source of this sequence is a woman between 40 and 69 years old with stage II squamous cell lung carcinoma. CDR3 protein: CASSVRLASGKDQPQHF. Here the CDR3 DNA reads TGTGCCAGCAGTGTAAGATTGGCCTCGGGGAAAGATCAGCCCCAGCATTTT. The full variable domain, in which reference TRBV9 and TRBJ1-5 provide the parts outside the CDR3, is DSGVTQTPKHLITATGQRVTLRCSPRSGDLSVYWYQQSLDQGLQFLIQYYNGEERAKGNILERFSAQQFPDLHSELNLSSLELGDSALYFCASSVRLASGKDQPQHFGDGTRLSIL.